One T cell receptor (beta chain) is described in this entry. Its antigen is currently not known. No base quality values were provided; no much bigger clone lies one nucleotide off. TCRbeta CDR3 regions were amplified from genomic DNA by means of the immunoSEQ Assay, a bias-controlled multiplex PCR. Per the original workflow: Nucleated cell counts per sample were estimated from amplification of reference gene primers within the assay. Sequence reads were collapsed and filtered to measure the absolute abundance of every unique TCRbeta CDR3 rearrangement. For each sample, productive Simpson clonality was calculated as the square root of Simpson's diversity index across productive rearrangements. Drawn from immuneACCESS, this table holds only the in-frame rearrangements with V and J called that TCRdb kept. Clones are partly lost; checked studies trace under half to an unresolved V gene and leave the rest unexplained. V and J calls and clone size follow that table, whereas D and trimming were derived from the DNA. For this sample there are under 95,000 clones; 85% to 95% appear just once. The ten most abundant clones make up over 3.5% of the sample.

Each collaborating institution followed its own protocols to collect whole blood in K2EDTA tubes. Collaborator samples were shipped for TCRbeta analysis as frozen whole blood, isolated PBMCs, or DNA extracted from either sample type. The sample belongs to a study of blood T cell repertoires in COVID-19 (dated by TCRdb to the early 2020s). With regard to the full study: The collaborator samples originated in the United States, Italy and Spain and spanned the acute and convalescent phases of COVID-19. Subjects who had been exposed to COVID-19, were actively infected with it, or had recovered from it provided the deeply sampled blood TCRbeta repertoires that made up the dataset. The material from the prospective study consisted of cDNA or gDNA derived from T cells, B-cell-depleted T cells, or PBMCs. The samples were drawn from the first 160 participants of the ongoing ImmuneRACE study and from about 1,200 subjects provided by 6 global collaborators. The repertoires were made available in a free public database intended to serve as a resource for research on the immune response to SARS-CoV-2. The sample metadata nearly always contained a de-identified subject ID, COVID-19 status, age in years and sex. Where available, HLA class I and class II types were obtained from metadata supplied by the sample provider rather than from assay-based typing. The full study reports these points: Clinical and demographic metadata were provided uncurated, with the amount varying by source and participant.

From the cysteine up to the phenylalanine, the CDR3 has a length of 15 residues. This entry keeps only the CDR3 DNA: 45 bases, framed from base 1. Sequences SGHDT (CDR1) and YYEEEE (CDR2) are obtained from the germline V gene. V loses 0 bases at its end and J loses 2 bases; junction bases beyond the gene matches: 1. Sequences were obtained from peripheral blood. This chain is built from TRBV5-6 and TRBJ1-3; a stretch of 8 junction bases matches TRBD1. This receptor was identified in a woman aged 45-65 years in a cohort sampled during active COVID-19. The sequenced DNA is TGTGCCAGCAGCTTGGGCAGGGGGCCTGGAAACACCATATATTTT. Its protein is CASSLGRGPGNTIYF.